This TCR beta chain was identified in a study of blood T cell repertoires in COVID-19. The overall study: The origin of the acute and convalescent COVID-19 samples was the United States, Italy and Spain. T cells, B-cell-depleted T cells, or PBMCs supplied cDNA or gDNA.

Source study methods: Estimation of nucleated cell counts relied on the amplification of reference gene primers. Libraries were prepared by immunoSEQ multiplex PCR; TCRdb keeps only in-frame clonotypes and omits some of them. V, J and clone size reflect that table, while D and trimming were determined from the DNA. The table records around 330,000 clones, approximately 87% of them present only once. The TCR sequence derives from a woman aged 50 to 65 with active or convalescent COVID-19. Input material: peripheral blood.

CDR3 protein: CASSLGVAGGSYEQYF. The CDR3 DNA sequence: TGTGCCAGCAGCTTAGGTGTGGCGGGAGGGTCCTACGAGCAGTACTTC. The chain joins TRBV7-2 to TRBJ2-7; 9 nucleotides agree with TRBD2. CDR3 size: 16 residues. The germline V gene has CDR1 SGHTA and CDR2 FQGNSA. The V segment lost 1 base and the J segment 1 base; nucleotides outside the gene matches: 5. Variable domain in full (rest from reference TRBV7-2 and TRBJ2-7): GAGVSQSPSNKVTEKGKDVELRCDPISGHTALYWYRQSLGQGLEFLIYFQGNSAPDKSGLPSDRFSAERTGGSVSTLTIQRTQQEDSAVYLCASSLGVAGGSYEQYFGPGTRLTVT.